This T cell receptor (beta chain) was sequenced for a study of T cell repertoires in cytomegalovirus infection. Study overall: Public TCR beta signatures provided an indication of both CMV infection and a matching HLA type.

The V and J ends lost 1 base and 3 bases respectively, with 8 bases between them. The CDR3 is 14 amino acids. CDR1 is SNHLY, CDR2 FYNNEI, per germline. TCRdb recomputed calls from the reads with MiXCR, one row per CDR3 protein. The sample lists around 130,000 distinct CDR3 sequences, 7% to 9.5% occurring once. This clonotype has a count of ten or more. This receptor was identified in a human donor in good health (CMV status not recorded). Some clones in this sample may be carry-over from other donors' samples. The chain joins TRBV2 to TRBJ2-3; unclear D gene. Sequences were obtained from PBMCs. CDR3 protein: CASSEGSLTDTQYF. The CDR3 DNA follows: TGTGCCAGCAGTGAAGGTAGCCTTACAGATACGCAGTATTTT.